This T cell receptor (beta chain) was recovered during a study of T-cell memory formation after mild COVID-19 (dated by TCRdb to about 2021). About the investigation overall: TCR sequence clusters from the two donors were largely donor specific. The cohort was made up of two young adult volunteers, one female and one male, who were previously healthy. In two donors, T-cell clones that expanded and contracted after mild COVID-19 were tracked by sequencing TCRalpha and TCRbeta repertoires over time. The investigation overall reported the following: The study covered only a couple of mild cases, and larger cohorts including severe cases with pre-infection samples were considered necessary. Clones that contracted from day 15 to 85 showed balanced CD4/CD8 phenotypes, whereas a second wave of clones that expanded from day 15 to 37 leaned towards CD4+. Contracting CD4+ clones were found mainly in CM and EM memory subsets, while CD8+ clones were enriched in EMRA. The second-wave clones that peaked on day 37 were not confirmed to be SARS-CoV-2 specific. Some responding clones were detected in pre-infection memory, which suggested that pre-existing cross-reactive memory T cells had joined the SARS-CoV-2 response.

CDR1 and CDR2 were assigned from the germline V gene as SGHTA and FQGTGA. V was cut back by 5 bases and J by 4 bases, leaving a gap of 14 bases between them. The CDR3, cysteine through phenylalanine, is 15 amino acids long. Only the CDR3 DNA stays, 45 bases, in frame from base 1. Of note for this clonotype: The target of this receptor is not known. Within one base of it there is no much larger clone, and no base qualities were kept.

Sequencing instrument: Illumina NovaSeq 6000. Using 5'RACE with constant-segment primers, TCRalpha and TCRbeta cDNA libraries were constructed, with sample barcodes and unique molecular identifiers added in the process. RNA was extracted from every sample with Trizol reagent. Library amplification was performed in two PCR steps, and a second sample barcode and Illumina TruSeq adapters were introduced in the second step. The libraries were sequenced on an Illumina NovaSeq using 2 x 150 bp paired-end reads. The study's processing was this. With migec v1.2.7, reads were demultiplexed and then collapsed into UMI-guided consensus sequences. Using mixcr v2.1.11, the UMI consensuses were aligned to TRA and TRB V and J templates and assembled into clonotypes. A clonotype was counted as expanded or contracted only if both edgeR and NoisET called the change significant, with noise models trained on biological replicates. For edgeR calls, a false discovery rate-adjusted p below 0.01 and a log2 fold-change threshold of 1 were applied. As an exploratory analysis of dynamics, max-normalized trajectories of the 1000 most abundant clonotypes were examined with PCA combined with hierarchical clustering. Each responding clone was given a CD4 or CD8 phenotype based on the CD4+ and CD8+ repertoires, which had been sequenced separately. TCRdb applied fastp at Q25 and MiXCR to the public reads, then kept only in-frame beta chains. A single entry per CDR3 protein holds the most common genes and DNA from its merged rows. None of the V and J calls come from the authors' own analysis; TCRdb made them. The sample data list about 140,000 distinct CDR3 sequences, and about 14% of these were observed just once. The ten largest account for about 14% of the sample.

Ficoll-Paque density gradient centrifugation was the method used to isolate PBMCs. This chain is built from TRBV7-3 and TRBJ2-2; no confident D gene assignment can be made. The sequence came from an adult woman who had mild COVID-19 (a few samples of this study predate the infection). The sample titles of this study are shuffled in the database, so cell type and time point are left out; the donor was told from shared clones. Specimen: PBMCs or a T cell subset sorted from them (not recorded which). The base sequence is TGTGCCAGCAGCCCGATGGTGGGCCCCACCGGGGAGCTGTTTTTT. This yields the protein CASSPMVGPTGELFF.